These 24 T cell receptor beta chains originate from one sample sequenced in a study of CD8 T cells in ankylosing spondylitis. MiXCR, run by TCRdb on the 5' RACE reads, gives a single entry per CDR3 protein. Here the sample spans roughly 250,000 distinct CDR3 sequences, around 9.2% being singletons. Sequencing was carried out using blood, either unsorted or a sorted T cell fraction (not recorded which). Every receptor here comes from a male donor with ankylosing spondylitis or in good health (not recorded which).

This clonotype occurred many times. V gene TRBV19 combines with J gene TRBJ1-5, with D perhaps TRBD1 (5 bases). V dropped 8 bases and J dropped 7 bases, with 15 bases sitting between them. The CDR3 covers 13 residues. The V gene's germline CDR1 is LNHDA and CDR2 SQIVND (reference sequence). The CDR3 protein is CASRGGGSQPQHF. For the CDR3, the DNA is TGTGCCAGTCGTGGGGGAGGTAGCCAGCCCCAGCATTTT.

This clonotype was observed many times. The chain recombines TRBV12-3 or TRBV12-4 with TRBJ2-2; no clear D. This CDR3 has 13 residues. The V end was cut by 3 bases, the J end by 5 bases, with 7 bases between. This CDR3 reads CASSLSTTGELFF. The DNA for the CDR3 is TGTGCCAGCAGTTTGTCCACAACCGGGGAGCTGTTTTTT.

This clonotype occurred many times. The CDR3 sequence: CASSPPEGYGYTF. In nucleotides, the CDR3 is TGTGCCAGCTCACCACCGGAGGGCTATGGCTACACCTTC. The rearrangement uses TRBV18 and TRBJ1-2; unclear D gene. CDR1 KGHSH and CDR2 LQKENI come from the germline V gene. CDR3 size: 13 residues. V was shortened by 0 bases and J by 4 bases, with 6 bases between the two germline ends.

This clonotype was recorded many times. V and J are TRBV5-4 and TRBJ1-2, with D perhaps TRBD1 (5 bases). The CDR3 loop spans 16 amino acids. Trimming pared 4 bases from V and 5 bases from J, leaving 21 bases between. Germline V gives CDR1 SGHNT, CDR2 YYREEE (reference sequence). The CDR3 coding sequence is TGTGCCAGCAGCGGTGCGGGGGGGGAAAGCCTTTATGGCTACACCTTC. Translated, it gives CASSGAGGESLYGYTF. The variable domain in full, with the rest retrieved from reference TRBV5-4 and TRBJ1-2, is ETGVTQSPTHLIKTRGQQVTLRCSSQSGHNTVSWYQQALGQGPQFIFQYYREEENGRGNFPPRFSGLQFPNYSSELNVNALELDDSALYLCASSGAGGESLYGYTFGSGTRLTVV.

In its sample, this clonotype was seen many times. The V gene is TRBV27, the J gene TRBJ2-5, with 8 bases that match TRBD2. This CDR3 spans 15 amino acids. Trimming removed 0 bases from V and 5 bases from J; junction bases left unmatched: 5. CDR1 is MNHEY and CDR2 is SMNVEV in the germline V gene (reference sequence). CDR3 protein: CASSLSAGVWETQYF. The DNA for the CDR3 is TGTGCCAGCAGTTTATCAGCGGGAGTGTGGGAGACCCAGTACTTC.

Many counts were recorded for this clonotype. CDR3 DNA: TGTGCCAGCAGGACAGGGGGGAGTGAGCAGTTCTTC. Translated: CASRTGGSEQFF. The chain links TRBV12-3 or TRBV12-4 to TRBJ2-1; TRBD1 agrees at 9 bases. CDR3 size: 12 residues. V dropped 6 bases and J dropped 9; count of bases not matched to a gene: 3.

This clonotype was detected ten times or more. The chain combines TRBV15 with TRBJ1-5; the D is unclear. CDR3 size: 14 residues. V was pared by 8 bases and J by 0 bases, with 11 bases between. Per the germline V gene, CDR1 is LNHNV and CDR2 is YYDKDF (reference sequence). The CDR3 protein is CATATDYSNQPQHF. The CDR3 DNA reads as TGTGCCACCGCAACAGATTATAGCAATCAGCCCCAGCATTTT.

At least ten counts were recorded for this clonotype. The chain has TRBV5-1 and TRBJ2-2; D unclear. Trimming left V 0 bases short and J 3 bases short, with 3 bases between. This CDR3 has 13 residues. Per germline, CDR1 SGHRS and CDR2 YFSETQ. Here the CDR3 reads CASSLAYTGELFF. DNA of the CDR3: TGCGCCAGCAGCTTGGCCTACACCGGGGAGCTGTTTTTT.

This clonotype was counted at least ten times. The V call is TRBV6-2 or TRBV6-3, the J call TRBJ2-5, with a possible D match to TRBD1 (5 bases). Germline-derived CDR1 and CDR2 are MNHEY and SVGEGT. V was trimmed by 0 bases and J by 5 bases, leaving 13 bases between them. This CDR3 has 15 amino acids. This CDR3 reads CASSYSKGSGETQYF. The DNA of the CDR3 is TGTGCCAGCAGTTACTCGAAGGGGTCGGGTGAGACCCAGTACTTC.

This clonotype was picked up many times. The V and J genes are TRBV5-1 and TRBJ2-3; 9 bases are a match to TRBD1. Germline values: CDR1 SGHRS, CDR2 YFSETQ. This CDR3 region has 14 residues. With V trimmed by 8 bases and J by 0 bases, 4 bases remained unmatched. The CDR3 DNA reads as TGCGCCAGGAGGGGACAGGGAAGCACAGATACGCAGTATTTT. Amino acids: CARRGQGSTDTQYF.

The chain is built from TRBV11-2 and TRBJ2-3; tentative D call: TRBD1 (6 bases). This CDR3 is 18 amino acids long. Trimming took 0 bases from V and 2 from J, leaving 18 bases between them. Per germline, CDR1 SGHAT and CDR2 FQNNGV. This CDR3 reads CASSLDGTLGSFTDTQYF. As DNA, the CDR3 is TGTGCCAGCAGCTTAGACGGGACACTTGGGTCTTTCACAGATACGCAGTATTTT. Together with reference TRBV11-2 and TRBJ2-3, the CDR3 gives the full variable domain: EAGVAQSPRYKIIEKRQSVAFWCNPISGHATLYWYQQILGQGPKLLIQFQNNGVVDDSQLPKDRFSAERLKGVDSTLKIQPAKLEDSAVYLCASSLDGTLGSFTDTQYFGPGTRLTVL.

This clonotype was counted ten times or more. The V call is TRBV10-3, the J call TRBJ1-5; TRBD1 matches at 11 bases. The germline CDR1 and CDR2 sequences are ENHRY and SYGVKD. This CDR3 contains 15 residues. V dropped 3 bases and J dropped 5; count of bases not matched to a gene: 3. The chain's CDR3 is CAISDPGQGDQPQHF. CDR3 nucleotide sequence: TGTGCCATCAGTGACCCGGGACAGGGGGATCAGCCCCAGCATTTT.

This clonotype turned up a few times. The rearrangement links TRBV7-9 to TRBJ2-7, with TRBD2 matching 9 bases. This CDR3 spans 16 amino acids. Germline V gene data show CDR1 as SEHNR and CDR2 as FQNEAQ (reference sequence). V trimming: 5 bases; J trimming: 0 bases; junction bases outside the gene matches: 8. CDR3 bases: TGTGCCAGCAGCGATAGCGGGAGCGAGAACTCCTACGAGCAGTACTTC. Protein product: CASSDSGSENSYEQYF.

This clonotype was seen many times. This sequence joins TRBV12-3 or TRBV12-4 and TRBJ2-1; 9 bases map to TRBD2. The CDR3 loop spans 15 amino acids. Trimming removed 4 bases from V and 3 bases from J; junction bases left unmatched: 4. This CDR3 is CASSSAGGLYNEQFF. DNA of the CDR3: TGTGCCAGCAGTTCAGCGGGAGGTCTCTACAATGAGCAGTTCTTC.

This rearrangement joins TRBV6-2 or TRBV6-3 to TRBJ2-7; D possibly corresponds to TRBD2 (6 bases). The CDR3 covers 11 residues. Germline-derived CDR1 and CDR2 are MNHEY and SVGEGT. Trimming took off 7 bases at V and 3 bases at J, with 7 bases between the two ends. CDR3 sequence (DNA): TGTGCCAGCACCGGGGGCTACGAGCAGTACTTC. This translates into CASTGGYEQYF.

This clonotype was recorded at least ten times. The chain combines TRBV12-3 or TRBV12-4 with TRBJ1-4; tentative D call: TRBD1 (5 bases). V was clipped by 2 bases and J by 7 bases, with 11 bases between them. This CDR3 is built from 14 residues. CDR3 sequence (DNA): TGTGCCAGCAGTTTATGGGGGTCCGGTGAAAAACTGTTTTTT. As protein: CASSLWGSGEKLFF.

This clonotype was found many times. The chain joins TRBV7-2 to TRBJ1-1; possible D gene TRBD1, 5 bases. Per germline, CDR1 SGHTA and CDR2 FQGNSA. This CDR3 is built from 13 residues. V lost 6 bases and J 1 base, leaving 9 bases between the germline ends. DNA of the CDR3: TGTGCCAGCAGATTGGACAAGAACACTGAAGCTTTCTTT. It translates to CASRLDKNTEAFF.

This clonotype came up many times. The CDR3 loop is CASSLRPGSGYTF. The CDR3 DNA reads TGTGCCAGCAGTTTAAGACCTGGGAGCGGCTACACCTTC. The rearrangement links TRBV28 to TRBJ1-2, with D hard to call. V was shortened by 2 bases and J by 8 bases, with 12 bases between the two germline ends. CDR3 length equals 13 residues. Germline V gene lookup returns CDR1 MDHEN and CDR2 SYDVKM.

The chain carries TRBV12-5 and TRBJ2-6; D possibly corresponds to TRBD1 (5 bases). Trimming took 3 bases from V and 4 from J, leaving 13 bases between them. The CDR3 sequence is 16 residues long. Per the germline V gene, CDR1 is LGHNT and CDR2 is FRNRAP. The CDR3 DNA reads TGTGCTAGTGGTTTTCCTGACAGTTTGGGGGCCAACGTCCTGACTTTC. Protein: CASGFPDSLGANVLTF.

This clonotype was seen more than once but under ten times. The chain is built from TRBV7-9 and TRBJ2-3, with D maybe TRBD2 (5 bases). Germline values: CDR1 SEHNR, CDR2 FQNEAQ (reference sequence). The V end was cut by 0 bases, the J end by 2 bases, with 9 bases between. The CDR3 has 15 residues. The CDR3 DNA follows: TGTGCCAGCAGCTTAGCTCGGACTCCCACAGATACGCAGTATTTT. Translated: CASSLARTPTDTQYF. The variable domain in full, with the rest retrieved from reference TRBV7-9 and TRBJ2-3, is DTGVSQNPRHKITKRGQNVTFRCDPISEHNRLYWYRQTLGQGPEFLTYFQNEAQLEKSRLLSDRFSAERPKGSFSTLEIQRTEQGDSAMYLCASSLARTPTDTQYFGPGTRLTVL.

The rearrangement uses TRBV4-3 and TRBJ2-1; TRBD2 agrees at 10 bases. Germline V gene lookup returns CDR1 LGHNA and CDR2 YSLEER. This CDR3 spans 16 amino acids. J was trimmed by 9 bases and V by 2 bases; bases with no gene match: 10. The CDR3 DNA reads TGCGCCAGCAGCCAACGGTCTAGCGGGAGAGTCATTGAGCAGTTCTTC. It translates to CASSQRSSGRVIEQFF.

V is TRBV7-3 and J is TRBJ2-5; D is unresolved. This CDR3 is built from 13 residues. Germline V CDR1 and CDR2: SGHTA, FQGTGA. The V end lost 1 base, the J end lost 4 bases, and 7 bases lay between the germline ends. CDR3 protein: CASSLNWGETQYF. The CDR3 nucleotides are TGTGCCAGCAGCTTAAATTGGGGAGAGACCCAGTACTTC.

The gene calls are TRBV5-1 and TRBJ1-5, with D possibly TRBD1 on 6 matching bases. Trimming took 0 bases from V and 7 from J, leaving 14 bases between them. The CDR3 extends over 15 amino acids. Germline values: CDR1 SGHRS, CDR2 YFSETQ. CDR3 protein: CASSLAPRGDQPQHF. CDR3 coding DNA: TGCGCCAGCAGCTTGGCCCCCAGGGGCGACCAGCCCCAGCATTTT.

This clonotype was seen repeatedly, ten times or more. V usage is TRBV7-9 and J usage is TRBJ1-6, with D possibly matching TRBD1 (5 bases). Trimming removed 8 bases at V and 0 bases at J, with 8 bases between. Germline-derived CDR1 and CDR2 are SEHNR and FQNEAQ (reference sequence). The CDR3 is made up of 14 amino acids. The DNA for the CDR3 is TGTGCCAGCTATGACAGCTCCTATAATTCACCCCTCCACTTT. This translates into CASYDSSYNSPLHF.